This T cell receptor beta chain was identified in a study of blood T cell repertoires in COVID-19. Profiled with immunoSEQ multiplex PCR; TCRdb holds only in-frame clones, not every one. Of more than 300,000 clones listed, about 85% are singletons. The V gene's germline CDR1 is SNHLY and CDR2 FYNNEI. The CDR3 extends over 13 amino acids. V dropped 4 bases and J dropped 4; count of bases not matched to a gene: 2. Sample: PBMCs or T cells enriched from blood (not recorded which). The receptor was derived from a woman aged 25 to 39 who had recovered from COVID-19. J is TRBJ2-7 and V is TRBV2, with 9 bases fitting TRBD1. DNA for the CDR3: TGTGCCAGCAGTGTGGGACAGGGATACGAGCAGTACTTC. This translates into CASSVGQGYEQYF.